One sample yielded the 29 T cell receptor beta chains listed below, sequenced in a study of low-dose radiotherapy and immunotherapy resistance in tumors (dated by TCRdb to 2021 to 2024). Data came from an Illumina HiSeq 2500. Superscript III and a set of TRAV- and TRBV-specific primers were used to synthesize first-strand cDNA, so that both TCRalpha and TCRbeta chains were covered. TCRs were amplified for 20 to 25 PCR cycles with Phusion, using a constant-region primer paired with the adapter attached to the V primers. The public reads were reanalyzed by TCRdb: fastp trimming at Q25, MiXCR alignment, in-frame beta chains only. Each entry is one CDR3 protein sequence, shown with its most common DNA and genes. The sample table holds tens of thousands of distinct CDR3 sequences, of which approximately 25% were seen once. The ten largest clones represent 5.5% to 6.5% of the sample. The sample's time point, from its label and the paper: before trial treatment.

The sample was PBMCs, taken before treatment. The receptors stem from a male donor with prostate cancer.

Worth noting for this clonotype: This likely stems from a read error, as it lies one base from a far larger clone. This chain joins TRBV22-1 and TRBJ1-2; TRBD1, as called in the table, went unchecked against the DNA. TRBV22-1 is noted as a pseudogene. The CDR3 length is 18 residues. In nucleotides, the CDR3 is TGTGCCAGCGGTTCATCCCCCCACAGGGGACCCCTATCCGATGGCTACACCTTC. Amino acids: CASGSSPHRGPLSDGYTF.

The chain uses TRBV12-3 or TRBV12-4 and TRBJ1-5; D possibly corresponds to TRBD1 (6 bases). V lost 5 bases and J 0 bases, leaving 8 bases between the germline ends. CDR3 length equals 14 residues. The CDR3: CASSTGNSNQPQHF. CDR3 nucleotides: TGTGCCAGCAGTACAGGGAATAGCAATCAGCCCCAGCATTTT.

The table lists this clonotype with many counts. This chain links TRBV3-1 with TRBJ1-1; D not resolved. The germline gives CDR1 LGHDT, CDR2 YNNKEL (reference sequence). This CDR3 contains 15 residues. Deletions cut 0 bases from V and 1 base from J, with 9 bases between. The CDR3 sequence is CASSQDRVGNTEAFF. The DNA for the CDR3 is TGTGCCAGCAGCCAAGATCGGGTCGGGAACACTGAAGCTTTCTTT.

The table lists this clonotype with many counts. This chain uses TRBV20-1 with TRBJ2-1; no reliable D call. CDR3 length equals 15 residues. Trimming stripped 4 bases from V and 6 bases from J, with 19 bases between. Germline V gene sequence: CDR1 DFQATT, CDR2 SNEGSKA (reference sequence). CDR3 amino acids: CSAKFLESPFNEQFF. The CDR3 DNA sequence: TGCAGTGCTAAGTTCCTCGAATCCCCCTTCAATGAGCAGTTCTTC.

This clonotype has a count of ten or more. The rearrangement links TRBV14 to TRBJ2-7; 10 bases are a match to TRBD2. From germline, CDR1 is SGHDN and CDR2 FVKESK. This CDR3 region has 16 residues. Trimming took 0 bases from V and 6 from J; bases not matched to a gene: 8. The CDR3 region is CASSQDMSGRALEQYF. In DNA form, the CDR3 reads TGTGCCAGCAGCCAAGACATGAGCGGGAGGGCCCTCGAGCAGTACTTC.

This clonotype was seen ten or more times. This chain joins TRBV27 and TRBJ2-7; 11 nucleotides line up with TRBD2. J was trimmed by 3 bases and V by 2 bases; bases with no gene match: 0. Germline V gene lookup returns CDR1 MNHEY and CDR2 SMNVEV (reference sequence). This CDR3 spans 14 amino acids. Here the CDR3 reads CASSLGLAGYEQYF. CDR3 in DNA: TGTGCCAGCAGTTTAGGACTAGCGGGCTACGAGCAGTACTTC.

This clonotype appeared many times. V and J are TRBV14 and TRBJ1-5, with D tentatively TRBD1 (5 bases). This CDR3 region has 17 residues. The V end lost 0 bases, the J end lost 0 bases, and 12 bases lay between the germline ends. Germline values: CDR1 SGHDN, CDR2 FVKESK. The CDR3 bases are TGTGCCAGCAGCCAAGATCAGCGACAGATTAGCAATCAGCCCCAGCATTTT. Translation: CASSQDQRQISNQPQHF.

This clonotype was recorded many times. The genes are TRBV6-2 or TRBV6-3 and TRBJ1-5; 7 bases fit TRBD1. V was clipped by 9 bases and J by 0 bases; unmatched bases: 5. CDR3 length: 14 residues. CDR1 is MNHEY, CDR2 SVGEGT, per germline. DNA of the CDR3: TGTGCCAGTACGGGACAGTATAGCAATCAGCCCCAGCATTTT. Translated, it gives CASTGQYSNQPQHF.

This clonotype came up many times. V is TRBV6-8 and J is TRBJ2-3; no clear D gene. There are 11 residues in the CDR3. Germline assignment: CDR1 MNHGY and CDR2 SAAAGT. V lost 10 bases and J lost 8, with 13 bases in between. CDR3 protein: CAIANLGTQYF. In DNA, the CDR3 is TGTGCCATCGCAAACCTGGGTACGCAGTATTTT.

This clonotype was seen repeatedly, ten times or more. J is TRBJ2-1 and V is TRBV7-9; 9 bases align to TRBD2. V trimming: 4 bases; J trimming: 5 bases; junction bases outside the gene matches: 6. This CDR3 is built from 15 residues. Germline CDR1 and CDR2: SEHNR and FQNEAQ (reference sequence). The CDR3 sequence is CASSSSGLADNEQFF. For the CDR3, the DNA is TGTGCCAGCAGCTCATCGGGACTAGCCGACAATGAGCAGTTCTTC.

This clonotype was observed many times. The chain uses TRBV6-5 and TRBJ2-1; D not resolved. This CDR3 region has 12 residues. Germline CDR1 MNHEY, CDR2 SVGAGI. Between the trimmed V and J ends, which lost 4 bases and 8 bases, there was a span of 9 bases. The CDR3 here is CASSSVLDEQFF. In DNA form, the CDR3 reads TGTGCCAGCAGTTCCGTGTTGGATGAGCAGTTCTTC.

With respect to this clonotype: A read error is likely here: a far larger clone is one base away. The V gene is TRBV6-2 or TRBV6-3, the J gene TRBJ2-7; no clear D. The germline gives CDR1 MNHEY, CDR2 SVGEGT. The V end lost 7 bases, the J end lost 7 bases, and 20 bases lay between the germline ends. The CDR3 contains 14 residues. The CDR3 DNA is TGTGCCAGCAACTCGCGGAACTCCTACAATGAGCAGTACTTC. It is translated as CASNSRNSYNEQYF.

This clonotype was detected many times. The rearrangement joins TRBV5-5 to TRBJ2-3, with D unclear. Trimming cost V 4 bases and J 1 base, with 13 bases left between them. This CDR3 has 15 residues. In germline, CDR1 is SGHKS, CDR2 YYEKEE (reference sequence). The CDR3 is CASSLNPGGTDTQYF. As DNA, the CDR3 is TGTGCCAGCAGCCTTAATCCTGGAGGCACAGATACGCAGTATTTT.

Points on this clonotype: A read error is likely here: a far larger clone is one base away. The CDR3 is CDSSLQASSGELFF. CDR3 DNA: TGTGACAGCAGTCTCCAGGCCTCCAGCGGGGAGCTGTTTTTT. The chain carries TRBV28 and TRBJ2-2; D gene ambiguous. The CDR3 is made up of 14 amino acids. Germline values: CDR1 MDHEN, CDR2 SYDVKM.

This clonotype has ten or more counts. The V gene is TRBV5-8, the J gene TRBJ2-7; TRBD1 aligns across 7 bases. Trimming at V came to 3 bases and at J to 3 bases, leaving 6 bases not matched to a gene. CDR3 length equals 14 residues. Germline V CDR1 and CDR2: SGHTS, YDEGEE. As DNA, the CDR3 is TGTGCCAGCAGCTCTCTGACAGGGCTCTACGAGCAGTACTTC. Amino acid sequence: CASSSLTGLYEQYF.

This clonotype has a count of ten or more. CDR3 region: CASSDRAGTEAFF. The CDR3 bases are TGTGCCAGCAGTGACAGGGCCGGCACTGAAGCTTTCTTT. The rearrangement uses TRBV28 and TRBJ1-1; 7 bases agree with TRBD1. The CDR3 is 13 amino acids. J was trimmed by 4 bases and V by 5 bases; bases with no gene match: 4. From germline, CDR1 is MDHEN and CDR2 SYDVKM. Complete variable domain (other parts from reference TRBV28 and TRBJ1-1): DVKVTQSSRYLVKRTGEKVFLECVQDMDHENMFWYRQDPGLGLRLIYFSYDVKMKEKGDIPEGYSVSREKKERFSLILESASTNQTSMYLCASSDRAGTEAFFGQGTRLTVV.

Ten or more counts support this clonotype. This rearrangement joins TRBV15 to TRBJ1-1, with D hard to call. V shed 0 bases and J shed 3 bases, with 2 bases lying between them. Per the germline V gene, CDR1 is LNHNV and CDR2 is YYDKDF (reference sequence). There are 12 residues in the CDR3. The CDR3 nucleotides read TGTGCCACCAGCAGAGACGACACTGAAGCTTTCTTT. This encodes CATSRDDTEAFF.

In DNA form, the CDR3 reads TGCGCCAGCAGCCCTCCAGGGTTCTTGAACACCGGGGAGCTGTTTTTT. Amino acids: CASSPPGFLNTGELFF. V gene TRBV5-1 combines with J gene TRBJ2-2, with a tentative D call TRBD1 (5 bases). Germline CDR1 and CDR2: SGHRS and YFSETQ. V was shortened by 4 bases and J by 1 base, with 14 bases between the two germline ends. The length of the CDR3 is 16 residues.

This clonotype was detected many times. The chain employs TRBV5-1 and TRBJ2-2; 9 bases agree with TRBD1. After removal of 4 bases from V and 6 bases from J, the junction contained 4 bases not matched to a gene. The CDR3 has 14 residues. Germline V gene data show CDR1 as SGHRS and CDR2 as YFSETQ. This CDR3 reads CASSDRQGAGELFF. In DNA, the CDR3 is TGCGCCAGCAGCGACAGACAGGGGGCCGGGGAGCTGTTTTTT.

There are many counts of this clonotype. The chain has TRBV2 and TRBJ1-5; D is perhaps TRBD1 (5 bases). Germline CDR1 and CDR2: SNHLY and FYNNEI. The CDR3 length is 19 residues. V was pared by 0 bases and J by 3 bases, with 21 bases between. CDR3 nucleotide sequence: TGTGCCAGCAGTGAAGCTGGCGACAGCCGGGGGGGGTCCAATCAGCCCCAGCATTTT. Its protein product is CASSEAGDSRGGSNQPQHF.

This clonotype was counted many times. The chain has TRBV28 and TRBJ1-1; 10 nucleotides line up with TRBD1. This CDR3 is built from 15 residues. CDR1 and CDR2 from the germline V gene are MDHEN and SYDVKM. Trimming cost V 5 bases and J 5 bases; bases outside gene matches: 8. CDR3 sequence: CASSKRDRGRTEAFF. The CDR3 region has the DNA TGTGCCAGCAGTAAGAGGGACAGGGGTAGGACTGAAGCTTTCTTT.

This clonotype came up many times. The chain is built from TRBV28 and TRBJ1-1; D is uncertain. CDR3 size: 16 residues. Trimming left V 6 bases short and J 2 bases short, with 19 bases between. Germline CDR1 is MDHEN and CDR2 is SYDVKM. DNA of the CDR3: TGTGCCAGCAGCCCTATCGGTGGCAGAGGCAACACTGAAGCTTTCTTT. Its translation: CASSPIGGRGNTEAFF.

This clonotype was recorded at least ten times. The chain combines TRBV7-9 with TRBJ2-3; no definite D call. Trimming left V 2 bases short and J 0 bases short, with 15 bases between. The germline V gene has CDR1 SEHNR and CDR2 FQNEAQ (reference sequence). The CDR3 length is 17 residues. The DNA for the CDR3 is TGTGCCAGCAGCTTAAAGTGGACGGCTGACAGCACAGATACGCAGTATTTT. Amino acid sequence: CASSLKWTADSTDTQYF.

This clonotype has just a few counts. With a much larger clone just one base away, this may be a read error. The chain joins TRBV4-3 to TRBJ2-1, with 11 nucleotides matching TRBD2. The CDR3 loop spans 17 amino acids. V shed 0 bases, J shed 9 bases, and the junction held 10 bases outside the gene matches. CDR1 LGHNA and CDR2 YSLEER come from the germline V gene. The CDR3 loop is CASSQEVSGGALGEQFF. Written as DNA, the CDR3 is TGCGCCAGCAGCCAAGAGGTTAGCGGGGGGGCCCTAGGTGAGCAGTTCTTC.

This clonotype was counted ten times or more. The V and J genes are TRBV5-1 and TRBJ2-1, with D maybe TRBD2 (7 bases). Germline V gene data show CDR1 as SGHRS and CDR2 as YFSETQ. This CDR3 has 16 residues. V lost 4 bases to trimming and J lost 2 bases, with 16 bases between them. Here the CDR3 DNA reads TGCGCCAGCAGCGGGGGGGACAAACCCCCCTACAATGAGCAGTTCTTC. Its protein is CASSGGDKPPYNEQFF.

This clonotype was observed many times. This chain connects TRBV18 to TRBJ1-2, with D perhaps matching TRBD1 (6 bases). The CDR3 contains 12 residues. Per the germline V gene, CDR1 is KGHSH and CDR2 is LQKENI. V gave up 2 bases and J gave up 6 bases, with 7 bases separating them. The CDR3 reads CASSPNRDGYTF. The CDR3 coding sequence is TGTGCCAGCTCACCAAACAGGGATGGCTACACCTTC.

This clonotype was seen more than once but under ten times. This sequence is one base from a far larger clone and is likely a read error. For the CDR3, the DNA is TGCGCCAGCAGCTCGGGAGTAGGGGAGCAGTTCTTC. Its protein product is CASSSGVGEQFF. This chain connects TRBV5-1 to TRBJ2-1; TRBD2 might be the D (6 bases). V was pared by 3 bases and J by 10 bases, with 11 bases between. CDR1 SGHRS and CDR2 YFSETQ come from the germline V gene. This CDR3 has 12 residues.

This clonotype was counted at least ten times. The junction and the germline gene differ at one end; a read error may be behind it. V gene TRBV2 combines with J gene TRBJ2-3; D tentatively fits TRBD1 or TRBD2 (7 bases each). Germline lookup yields CDR1 SNHLY and CDR2 FYNNEI. The CDR3 extends over 14 amino acids. The CDR3 region has the DNA TGTGCGAGCAGGGGGGGCCTACCCACAGATACGCAGTATTTT. Protein sequence: CASRGGLPTDTQYF.

The gene calls are TRBV4-3 and TRBJ1-6; weak D call: TRBD1 (5 bases). This CDR3 region has 16 residues. V was clipped by 5 bases and J by 0 bases, with 11 bases between them. Per the germline V gene, CDR1 is LGHNA and CDR2 is YSLEER. CDR3 loop: CASSVRDSSYNSPLHF. As DNA, the CDR3 is TGCGCCAGCAGCGTCAGGGATAGCTCCTATAATTCACCCCTCCACTTT.